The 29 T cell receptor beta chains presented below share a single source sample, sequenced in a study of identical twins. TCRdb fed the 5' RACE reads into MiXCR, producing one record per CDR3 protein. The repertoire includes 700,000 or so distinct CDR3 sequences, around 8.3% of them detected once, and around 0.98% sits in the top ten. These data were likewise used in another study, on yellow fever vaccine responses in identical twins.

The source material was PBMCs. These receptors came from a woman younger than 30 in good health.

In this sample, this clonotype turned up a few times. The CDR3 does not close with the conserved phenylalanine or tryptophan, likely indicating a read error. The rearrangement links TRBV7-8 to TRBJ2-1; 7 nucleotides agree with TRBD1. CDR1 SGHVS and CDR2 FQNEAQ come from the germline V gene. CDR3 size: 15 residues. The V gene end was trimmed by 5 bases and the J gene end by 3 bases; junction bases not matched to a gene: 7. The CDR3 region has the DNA TGTGCCAGCAGCCCGAGACAGGGCCTCTACAATGAGCAGTTCTTA. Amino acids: CASSPRQGLYNEQFL.

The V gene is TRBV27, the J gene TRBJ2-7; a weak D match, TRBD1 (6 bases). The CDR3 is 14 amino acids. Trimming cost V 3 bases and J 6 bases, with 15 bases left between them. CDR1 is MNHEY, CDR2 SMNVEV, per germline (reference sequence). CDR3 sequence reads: CASSLSQGSVEQYF. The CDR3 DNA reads TGTGCCAGCAGTTTGTCACAGGGATCGGTCGAGCAGTACTTC.

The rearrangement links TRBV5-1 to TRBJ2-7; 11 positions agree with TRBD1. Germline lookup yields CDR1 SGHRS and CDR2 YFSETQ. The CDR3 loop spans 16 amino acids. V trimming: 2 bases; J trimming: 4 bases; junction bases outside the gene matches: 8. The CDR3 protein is CASSFTRDRGGYEQYF. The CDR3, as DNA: TGCGCCAGCAGCTTCACCCGGGACAGGGGGGGATACGAGCAGTACTTC.

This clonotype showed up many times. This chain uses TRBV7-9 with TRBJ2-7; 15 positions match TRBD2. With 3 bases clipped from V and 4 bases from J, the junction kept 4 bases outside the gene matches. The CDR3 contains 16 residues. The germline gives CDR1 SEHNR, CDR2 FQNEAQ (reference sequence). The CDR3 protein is CASSLGLAGGSYEQYF. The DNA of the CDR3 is TGTGCCAGCAGCTTGGGACTAGCGGGAGGATCTTACGAGCAGTACTTC.

The CDR3 region has the DNA TGCGCCAGCAGCCAAGATCAAGCGGGGGCCACCTACGAGCAGTACTTC. It is translated as CASSQDQAGATYEQYF. The rearrangement links TRBV4-1 to TRBJ2-7; 8 bases are a match to TRBD2. Per the germline V gene, CDR1 is MGHRA and CDR2 is YSYEKL. The ends lost 0 bases at V and 2 bases at J; junction bases unmatched: 6. The CDR3 spans 16 residues.

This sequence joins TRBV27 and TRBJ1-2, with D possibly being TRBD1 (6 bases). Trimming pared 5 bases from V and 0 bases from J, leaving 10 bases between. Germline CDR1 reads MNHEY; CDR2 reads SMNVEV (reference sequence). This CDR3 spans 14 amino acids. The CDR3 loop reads CASSRTAPNYGYTF. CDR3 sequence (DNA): TGTGCCAGCAGTCGGACAGCTCCTAACTATGGCTACACCTTC.

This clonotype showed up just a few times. CDR3: CASSEADRIYEQYF. CDR3 sequence (DNA): TGTGCCAGCAGTGAAGCCGACAGAATTTACGAGCAGTACTTC. This chain uses TRBV6-1 with TRBJ2-7; TRBD1 is a possible D gene (5 bases). The CDR3 is made up of 14 amino acids. CDR1 MNHNS and CDR2 SASEGT come from the germline V gene. The V and J ends lost 0 bases and 4 bases respectively, with 10 bases between them.

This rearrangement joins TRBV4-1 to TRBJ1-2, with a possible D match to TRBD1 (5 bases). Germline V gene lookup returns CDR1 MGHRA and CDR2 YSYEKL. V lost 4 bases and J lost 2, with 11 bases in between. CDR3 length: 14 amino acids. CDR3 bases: TGCGCCAGCAGCCGGACTGACAGCAACTATGGCTACACCTTC. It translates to CASSRTDSNYGYTF.

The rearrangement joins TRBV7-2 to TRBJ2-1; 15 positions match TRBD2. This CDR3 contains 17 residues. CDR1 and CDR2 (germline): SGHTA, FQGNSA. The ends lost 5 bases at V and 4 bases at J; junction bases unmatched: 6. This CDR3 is CASSRGLAGGVYNEQFF. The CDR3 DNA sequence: TGTGCCAGCAGCCGGGGACTAGCGGGAGGCGTTTACAATGAGCAGTTCTTC.

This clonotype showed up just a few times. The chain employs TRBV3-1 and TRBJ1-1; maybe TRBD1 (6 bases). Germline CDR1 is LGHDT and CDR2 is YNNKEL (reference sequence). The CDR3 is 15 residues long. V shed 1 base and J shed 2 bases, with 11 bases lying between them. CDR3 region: CASSQVGTINTEAFF. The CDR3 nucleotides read TGTGCCAGCAGCCAAGTGGGGACAATTAACACTGAAGCTTTCTTT.

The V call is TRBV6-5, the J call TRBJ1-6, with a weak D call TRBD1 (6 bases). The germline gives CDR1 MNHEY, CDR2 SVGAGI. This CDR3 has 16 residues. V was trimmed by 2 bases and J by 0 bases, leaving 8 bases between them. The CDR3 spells CASSYGGRSYNSPLHF. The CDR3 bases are TGTGCCAGCAGTTACGGGGGCCGCTCCTATAATTCACCCCTCCACTTT.

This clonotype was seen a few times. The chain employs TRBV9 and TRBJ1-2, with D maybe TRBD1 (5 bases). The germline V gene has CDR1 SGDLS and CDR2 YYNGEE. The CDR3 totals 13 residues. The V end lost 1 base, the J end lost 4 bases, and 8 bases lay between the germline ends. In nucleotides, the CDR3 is TGTGCCAGCAGCGTAAATCAGGGCTATGGCTACACCTTC. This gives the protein CASSVNQGYGYTF.

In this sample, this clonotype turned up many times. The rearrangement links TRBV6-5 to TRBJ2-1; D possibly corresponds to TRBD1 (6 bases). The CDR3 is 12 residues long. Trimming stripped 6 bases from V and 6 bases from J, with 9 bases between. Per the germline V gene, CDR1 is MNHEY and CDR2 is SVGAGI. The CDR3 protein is CASSARGNEQFF. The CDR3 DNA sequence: TGTGCCAGCAGCGCCAGGGGCAATGAGCAGTTCTTC.

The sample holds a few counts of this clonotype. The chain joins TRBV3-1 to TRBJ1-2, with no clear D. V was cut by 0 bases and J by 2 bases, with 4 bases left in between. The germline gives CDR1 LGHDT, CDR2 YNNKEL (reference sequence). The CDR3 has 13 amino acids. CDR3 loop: CASSQDANYGYTF. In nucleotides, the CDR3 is TGTGCCAGCAGCCAAGATGCAAACTATGGCTACACCTTC.

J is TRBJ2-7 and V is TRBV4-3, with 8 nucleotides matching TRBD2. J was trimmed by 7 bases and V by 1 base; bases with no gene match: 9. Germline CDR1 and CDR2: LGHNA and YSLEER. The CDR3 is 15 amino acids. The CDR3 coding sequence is TGCGCCAGCAGCCAAGCGAGCGGGGGAGCGGGGGAGCAGTACTTC. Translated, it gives CASSQASGGAGEQYF.

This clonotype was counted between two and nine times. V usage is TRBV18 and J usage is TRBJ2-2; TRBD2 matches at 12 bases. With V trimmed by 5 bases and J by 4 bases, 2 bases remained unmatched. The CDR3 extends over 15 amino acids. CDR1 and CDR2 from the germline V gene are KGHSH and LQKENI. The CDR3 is CASSTGLAGTGELFF. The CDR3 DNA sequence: TGTGCCAGCTCAACGGGACTAGCGGGCACCGGGGAGCTGTTTTTT.

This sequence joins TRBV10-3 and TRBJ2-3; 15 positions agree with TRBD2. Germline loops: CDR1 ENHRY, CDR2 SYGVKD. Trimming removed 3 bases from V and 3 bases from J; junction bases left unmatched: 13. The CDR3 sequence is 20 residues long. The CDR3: CAISDPKGTSGRSRTDTQYF. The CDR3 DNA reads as TGTGCCATCAGTGACCCCAAAGGGACTAGCGGGAGGTCGAGAACAGATACGCAGTATTTT.

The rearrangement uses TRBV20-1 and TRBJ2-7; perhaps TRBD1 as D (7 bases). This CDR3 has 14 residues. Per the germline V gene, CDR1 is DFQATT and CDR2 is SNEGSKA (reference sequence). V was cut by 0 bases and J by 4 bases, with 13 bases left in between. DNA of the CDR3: TGCAGTGCTAGAGAAGGAGGGGGCAATTACGAGCAGTACTTC. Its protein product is CSAREGGGNYEQYF.

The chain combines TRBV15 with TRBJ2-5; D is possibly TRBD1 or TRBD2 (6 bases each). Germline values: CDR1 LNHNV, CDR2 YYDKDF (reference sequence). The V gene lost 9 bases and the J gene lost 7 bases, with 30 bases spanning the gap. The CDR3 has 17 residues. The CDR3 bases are TGTGCCACAGAGCAGTCCCGGGGGCCCTTAACGAGGGGGACCCAGTACTTC. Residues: CATEQSRGPLTRGTQYF.

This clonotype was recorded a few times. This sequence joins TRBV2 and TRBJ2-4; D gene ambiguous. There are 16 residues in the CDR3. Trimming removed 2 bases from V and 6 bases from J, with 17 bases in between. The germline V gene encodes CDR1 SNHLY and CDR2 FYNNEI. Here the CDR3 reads CASSERSRPPLNIQYF. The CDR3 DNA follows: TGTGCCAGCAGTGAAAGATCACGGCCTCCCCTAAACATTCAGTACTTC.

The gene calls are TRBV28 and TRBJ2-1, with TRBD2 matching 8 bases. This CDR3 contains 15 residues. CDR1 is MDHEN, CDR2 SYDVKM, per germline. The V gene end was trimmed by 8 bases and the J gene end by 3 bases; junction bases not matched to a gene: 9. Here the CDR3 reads CASFSASGSYNEQFF. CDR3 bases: TGTGCCAGCTTCTCAGCGAGCGGGAGCTACAATGAGCAGTTCTTC.

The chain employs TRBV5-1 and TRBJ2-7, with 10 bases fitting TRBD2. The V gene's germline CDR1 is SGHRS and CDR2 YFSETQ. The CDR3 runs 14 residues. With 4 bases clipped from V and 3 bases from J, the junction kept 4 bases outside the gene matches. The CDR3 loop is CASSAASGSYEQYF. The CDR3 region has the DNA TGCGCCAGCAGCGCCGCTAGCGGGAGCTACGAGCAGTACTTC.

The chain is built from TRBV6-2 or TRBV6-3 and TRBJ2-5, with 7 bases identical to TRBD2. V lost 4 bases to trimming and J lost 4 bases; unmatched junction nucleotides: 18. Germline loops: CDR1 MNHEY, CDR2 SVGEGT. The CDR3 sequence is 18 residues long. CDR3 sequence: CASSLAPGGGATRETQYF. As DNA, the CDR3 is TGTGCCAGCAGTTTGGCTCCGGGGGGAGGGGCTACCCGAGAGACCCAGTACTTC.

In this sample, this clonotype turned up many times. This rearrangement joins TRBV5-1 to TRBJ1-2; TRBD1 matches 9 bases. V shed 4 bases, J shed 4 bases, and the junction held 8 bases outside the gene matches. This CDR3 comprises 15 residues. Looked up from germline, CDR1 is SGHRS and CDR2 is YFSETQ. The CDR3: CASSITGTGSYGYTF. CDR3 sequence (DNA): TGCGCCAGCAGCATAACCGGGACAGGGAGCTATGGCTACACCTTC.

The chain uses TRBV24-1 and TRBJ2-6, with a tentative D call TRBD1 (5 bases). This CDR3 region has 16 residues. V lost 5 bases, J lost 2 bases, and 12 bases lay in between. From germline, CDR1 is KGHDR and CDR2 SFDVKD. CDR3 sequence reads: CATSVGRGTGANVLTF. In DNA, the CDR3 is TGTGCCACCAGTGTAGGAAGGGGTACTGGGGCCAACGTCCTGACTTTC.

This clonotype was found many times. The CDR3 region has the DNA TGTGCCAGCAGCTTGTTGGGGGGGGGACAAGAGACCCAGTACTTC. Translation: CASSLLGGGQETQYF. This chain uses TRBV5-5 with TRBJ2-5; TRBD2 aligns across 7 bases. CDR1 and CDR2 (germline): SGHKS, YYEKEE (reference sequence). This CDR3 region has 15 residues. V shed 1 base, J shed 2 bases, and the junction held 5 bases outside the gene matches. Complete variable domain (other parts from reference TRBV5-5 and TRBJ2-5): DAGVTQSPTHLIKTRGQQVTLRCSPISGHKSVSWYQQVLGQGPQFIFQYYEKEERGRGNFPDRFSARQFPNYSSELNVNALLLGDSALYLCASSLLGGGQETQYFGPGTRLLVL.

The DNA for the CDR3 is TGCGCCAGCAGCCAAAGTCCAGGGAATGGGTACGAGCAGTACTTC. Its protein product is CASSQSPGNGYEQYF. This chain connects TRBV4-3 to TRBJ2-7; tentative D call: TRBD1 (5 bases). Trimming left V 2 bases short and J 4 bases short, with 15 bases between. CDR3 size: 15 residues. CDR1 LGHNA and CDR2 YSLEER come from the germline V gene.

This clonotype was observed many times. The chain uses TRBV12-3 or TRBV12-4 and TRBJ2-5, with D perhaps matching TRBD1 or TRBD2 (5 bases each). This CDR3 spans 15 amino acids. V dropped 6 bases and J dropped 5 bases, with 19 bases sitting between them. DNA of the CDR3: TGTGCCAGCAGCAGGACAAACAAGGGAGAGGAGACCCAGTACTTC. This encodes CASSRTNKGEETQYF.

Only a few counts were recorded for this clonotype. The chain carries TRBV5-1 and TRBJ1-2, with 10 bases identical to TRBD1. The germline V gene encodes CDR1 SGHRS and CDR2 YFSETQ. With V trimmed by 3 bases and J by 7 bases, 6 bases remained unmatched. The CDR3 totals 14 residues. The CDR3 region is CASSSQTGGIGYTF. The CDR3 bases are TGCGCCAGCAGCTCTCAGACAGGGGGCATTGGCTACACCTTC.